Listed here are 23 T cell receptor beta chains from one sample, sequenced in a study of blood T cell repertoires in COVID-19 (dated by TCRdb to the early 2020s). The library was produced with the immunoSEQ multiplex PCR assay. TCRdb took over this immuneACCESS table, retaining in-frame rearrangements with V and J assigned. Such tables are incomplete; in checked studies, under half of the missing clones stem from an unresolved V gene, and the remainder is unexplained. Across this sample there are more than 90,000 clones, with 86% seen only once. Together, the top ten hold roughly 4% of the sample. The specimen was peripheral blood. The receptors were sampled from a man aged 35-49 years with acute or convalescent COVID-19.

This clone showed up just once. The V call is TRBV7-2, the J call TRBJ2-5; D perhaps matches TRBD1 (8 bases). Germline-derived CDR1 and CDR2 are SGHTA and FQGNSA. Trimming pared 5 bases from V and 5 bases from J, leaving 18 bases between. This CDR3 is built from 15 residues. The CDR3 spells CASSLLIQGGETQYF. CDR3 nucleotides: TGTGCCAGCAGCCTTCTCATACAGGGGGGGGAGACCCAGTACTTC. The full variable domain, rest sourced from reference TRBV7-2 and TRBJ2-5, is GAGVSQSPSNKVTEKGKDVELRCDPISGHTALYWYRQSLGQGLEFLIYFQGNSAPDKSGLPSDRFSAERTGGSVSTLTIQRTQQEDSAVYLCASSLLIQGGETQYFGPGTRLLVL.

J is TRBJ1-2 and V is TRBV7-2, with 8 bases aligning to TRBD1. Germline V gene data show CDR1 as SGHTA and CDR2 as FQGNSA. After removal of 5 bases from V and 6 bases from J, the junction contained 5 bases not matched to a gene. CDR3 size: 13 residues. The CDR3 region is CASSPLTGDGYTF. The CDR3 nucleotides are TGTGCCAGCAGCCCCTTGACAGGGGATGGCTACACCTTC.

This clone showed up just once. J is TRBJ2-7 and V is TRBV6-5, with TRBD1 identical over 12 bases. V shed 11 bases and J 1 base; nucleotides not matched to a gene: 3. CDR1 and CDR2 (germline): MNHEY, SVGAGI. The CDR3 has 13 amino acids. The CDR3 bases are TGTGCCGGGGACAGGGGGCCTTCCTACGAGCAGTACTTC. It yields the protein CAGDRGPSYEQYF.

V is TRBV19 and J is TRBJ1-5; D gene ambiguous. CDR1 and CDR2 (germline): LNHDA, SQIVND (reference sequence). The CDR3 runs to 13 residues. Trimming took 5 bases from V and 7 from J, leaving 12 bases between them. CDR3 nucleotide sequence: TGTGCCAGTAGTGCCGAGAGAGGGCAGCCCCAGCATTTT. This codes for CASSAERGQPQHF.

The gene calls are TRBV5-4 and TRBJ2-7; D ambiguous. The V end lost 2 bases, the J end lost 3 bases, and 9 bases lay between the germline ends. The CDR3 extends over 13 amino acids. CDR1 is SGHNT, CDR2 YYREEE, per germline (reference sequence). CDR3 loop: CASSFSGFYEQYF. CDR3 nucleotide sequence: TGTGCCAGCAGCTTCTCAGGCTTCTACGAGCAGTACTTC.

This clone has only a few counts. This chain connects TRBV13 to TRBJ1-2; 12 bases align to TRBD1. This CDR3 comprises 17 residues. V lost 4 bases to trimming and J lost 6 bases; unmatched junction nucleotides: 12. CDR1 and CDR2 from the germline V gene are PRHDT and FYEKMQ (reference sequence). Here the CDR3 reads CASSSSGTGGPWDGYTF. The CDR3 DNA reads TGTGCCAGCAGCTCCTCCGGGACAGGGGGCCCCTGGGATGGCTACACCTTC.

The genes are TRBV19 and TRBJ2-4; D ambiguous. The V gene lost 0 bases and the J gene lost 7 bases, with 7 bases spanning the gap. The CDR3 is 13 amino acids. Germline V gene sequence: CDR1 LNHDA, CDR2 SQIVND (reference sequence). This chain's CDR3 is CASSIDRRNIQYF. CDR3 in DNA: TGTGCCAGTAGTATAGATCGCAGGAACATTCAGTACTTC. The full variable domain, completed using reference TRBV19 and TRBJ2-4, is DGGITQSPKYLFRKEGQNVTLSCEQNLNHDAMYWYRQDPGQGLRLIYYSQIVNDFQKGDIAEGYSVSREKKESFPLTVTSAQKNPTAFYLCASSIDRRNIQYFGAGTRLSVL.

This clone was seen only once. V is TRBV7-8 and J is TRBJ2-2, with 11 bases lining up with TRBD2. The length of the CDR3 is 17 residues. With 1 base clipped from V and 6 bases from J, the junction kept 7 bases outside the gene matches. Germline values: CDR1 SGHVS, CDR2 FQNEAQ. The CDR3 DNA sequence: TGTGCCAGCAGCTTAGGACTAGCGGGATCAAGATCCGGGGAGCTGTTTTTT. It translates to CASSLGLAGSRSGELFF.

The CDR3 spells CASSWTSGGEQFF. The CDR3 bases are TGTGCCAGCAGCTGGACTAGCGGGGGCGAGCAGTTCTTC. The chain recombines TRBV5-4 with TRBJ2-1, with TRBD2 identical over 13 bases. The CDR3 is 13 residues long. The J segment lost 10 bases and the V segment lost 3 bases, leaving 1 base of the junction unmatched. The germline CDR1 and CDR2 sequences are SGHNT and YYREEE (reference sequence).

CDR3 loop: CASSAGVQEKLFF. As DNA, the CDR3 is TGTGCCAGTAGTGCAGGGGTTCAGGAAAAACTGTTTTTT. This sequence joins TRBV19 and TRBJ1-4; TRBD1 is a possible D gene (6 bases). Germline CDR1 LNHDA, CDR2 SQIVND (reference sequence). The V and J ends lost 5 bases and 8 bases respectively, with 12 bases between them. The CDR3 spans 13 residues.

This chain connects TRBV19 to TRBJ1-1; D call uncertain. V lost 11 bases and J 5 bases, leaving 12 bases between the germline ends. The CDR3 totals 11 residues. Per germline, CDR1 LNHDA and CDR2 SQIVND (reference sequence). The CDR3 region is CASFSGTEAFF. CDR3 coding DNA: TGTGCCTCCTTTTCGGGGACTGAAGCTTTCTTT. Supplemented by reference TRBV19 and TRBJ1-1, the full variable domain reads DGGITQSPKYLFRKEGQNVTLSCEQNLNHDAMYWYRQDPGQGLRLIYYSQIVNDFQKGDIAEGYSVSREKKESFPLTVTSAQKNPTAFYLCASFSGTEAFFGQGTRLTVV.

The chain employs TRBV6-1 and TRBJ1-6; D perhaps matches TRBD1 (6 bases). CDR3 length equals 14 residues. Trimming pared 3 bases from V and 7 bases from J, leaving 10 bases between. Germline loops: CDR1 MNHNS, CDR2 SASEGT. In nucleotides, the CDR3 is TGTGCCAGCAGTGAGATGAGGGGGAATTCACCCCTCCACTTT. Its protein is CASSEMRGNSPLHF.

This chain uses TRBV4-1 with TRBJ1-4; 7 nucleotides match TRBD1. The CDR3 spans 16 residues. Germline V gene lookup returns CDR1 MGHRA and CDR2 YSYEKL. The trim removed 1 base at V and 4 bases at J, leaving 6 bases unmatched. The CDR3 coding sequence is TGCGCCAGCAGCCAAGTAGGGACAGCTTTTAATGAAAAACTGTTTTTT. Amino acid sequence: CASSQVGTAFNEKLFF.

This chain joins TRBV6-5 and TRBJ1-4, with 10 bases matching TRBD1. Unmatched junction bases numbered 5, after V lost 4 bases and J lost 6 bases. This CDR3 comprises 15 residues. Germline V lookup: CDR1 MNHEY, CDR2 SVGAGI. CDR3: CASSSLGTGDEKLFF. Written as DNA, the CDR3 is TGTGCCAGCAGTTCCCTCGGGACAGGGGATGAAAAACTGTTTTTT.

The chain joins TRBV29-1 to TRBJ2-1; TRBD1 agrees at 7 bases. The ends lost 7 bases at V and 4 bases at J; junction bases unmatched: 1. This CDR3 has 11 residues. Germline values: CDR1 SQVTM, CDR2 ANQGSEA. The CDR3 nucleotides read TGCAGCGGGGGACAGTACAATGAGCAGTTCTTC. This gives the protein CSGGQYNEQFF.

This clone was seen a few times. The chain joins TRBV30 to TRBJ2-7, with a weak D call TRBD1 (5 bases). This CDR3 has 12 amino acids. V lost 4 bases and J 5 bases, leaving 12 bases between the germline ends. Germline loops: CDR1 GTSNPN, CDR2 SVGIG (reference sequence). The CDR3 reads CAWMGRAHEQYF. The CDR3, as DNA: TGTGCCTGGATGGGCAGGGCCCACGAGCAGTACTTC.

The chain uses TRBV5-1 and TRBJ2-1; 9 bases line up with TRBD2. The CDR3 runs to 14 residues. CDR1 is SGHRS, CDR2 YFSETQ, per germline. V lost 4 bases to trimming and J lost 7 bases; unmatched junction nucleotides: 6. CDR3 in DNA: TGCGCCAGCAGCCCAATAGCGGGAGCGAATGAGCAGTTCTTC. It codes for CASSPIAGANEQFF.

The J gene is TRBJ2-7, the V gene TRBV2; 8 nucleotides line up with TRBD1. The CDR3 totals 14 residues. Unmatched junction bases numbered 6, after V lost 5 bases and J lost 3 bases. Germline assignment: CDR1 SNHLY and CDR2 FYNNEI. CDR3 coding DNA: TGTGCCAGCAGTCGGACAGGGCCCCTCTACGAGCAGTACTTC. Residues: CASSRTGPLYEQYF.

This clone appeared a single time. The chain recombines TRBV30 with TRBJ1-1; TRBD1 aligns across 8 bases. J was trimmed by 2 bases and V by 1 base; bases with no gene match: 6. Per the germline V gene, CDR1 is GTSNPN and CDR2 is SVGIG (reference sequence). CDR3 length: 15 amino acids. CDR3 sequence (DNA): TGTGCCTGGAGTGCTCCAGGGGGCCGAAACACTGAAGCTTTCTTT. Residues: CAWSAPGGRNTEAFF.

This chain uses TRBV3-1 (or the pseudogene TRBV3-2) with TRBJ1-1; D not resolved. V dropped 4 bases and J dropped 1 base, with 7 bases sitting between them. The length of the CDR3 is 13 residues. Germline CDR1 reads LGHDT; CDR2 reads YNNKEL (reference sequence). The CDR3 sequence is CASSREKNTEAFF. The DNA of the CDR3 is TGTGCCAGCAGCCGGGAGAAGAACACTGAAGCTTTCTTT.

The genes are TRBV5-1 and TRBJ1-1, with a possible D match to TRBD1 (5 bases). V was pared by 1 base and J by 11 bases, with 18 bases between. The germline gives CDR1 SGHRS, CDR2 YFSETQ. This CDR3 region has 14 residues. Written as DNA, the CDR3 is TGCGCCAGCAGCTTGACGCGGGACTCCACGGGGGCTTTCTTT. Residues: CASSLTRDSTGAFF.

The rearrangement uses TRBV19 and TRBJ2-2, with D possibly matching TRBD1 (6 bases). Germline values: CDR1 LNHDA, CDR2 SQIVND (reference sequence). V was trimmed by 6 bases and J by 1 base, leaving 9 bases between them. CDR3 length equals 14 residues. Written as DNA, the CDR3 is TGTGCCAGTAGATCCAGGGGGAACACCGGGGAGCTGTTTTTT. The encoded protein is CASRSRGNTGELFF.

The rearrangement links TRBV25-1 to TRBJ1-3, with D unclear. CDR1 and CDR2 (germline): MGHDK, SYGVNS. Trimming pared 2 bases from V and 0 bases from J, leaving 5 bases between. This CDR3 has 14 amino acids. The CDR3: CASSEASSGNTIYF. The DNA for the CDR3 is TGTGCCAGCAGTGAAGCCAGCTCTGGAAACACCATATATTTT.